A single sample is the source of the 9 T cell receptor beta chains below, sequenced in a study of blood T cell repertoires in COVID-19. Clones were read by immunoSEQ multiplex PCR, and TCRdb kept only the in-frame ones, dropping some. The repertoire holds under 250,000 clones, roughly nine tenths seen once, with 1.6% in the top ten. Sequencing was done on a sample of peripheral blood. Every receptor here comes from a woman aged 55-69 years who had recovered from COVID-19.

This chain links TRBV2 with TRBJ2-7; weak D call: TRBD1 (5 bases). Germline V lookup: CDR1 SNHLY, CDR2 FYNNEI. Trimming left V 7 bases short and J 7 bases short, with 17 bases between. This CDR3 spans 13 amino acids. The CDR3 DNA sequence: TGTGCCAGCAATCAGGGATCATACGCTGAGCAGTACTTC. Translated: CASNQGSYAEQYF.

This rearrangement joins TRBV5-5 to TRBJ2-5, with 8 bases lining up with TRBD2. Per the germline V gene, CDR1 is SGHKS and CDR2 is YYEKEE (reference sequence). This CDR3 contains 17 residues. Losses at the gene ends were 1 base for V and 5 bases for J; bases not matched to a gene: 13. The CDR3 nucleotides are TGTGCCAGCAGCTTGTCCACGGGGGGGACCGAGGGGGAGACCCAGTACTTC. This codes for CASSLSTGGTEGETQYF.

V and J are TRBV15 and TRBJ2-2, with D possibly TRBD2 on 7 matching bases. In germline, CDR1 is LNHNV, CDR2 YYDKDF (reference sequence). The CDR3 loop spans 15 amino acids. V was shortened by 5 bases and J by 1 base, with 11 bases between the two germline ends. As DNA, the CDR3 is TGTGCCACCAGCCAAGGGGGGGGGAACACCGGGGAGCTGTTTTTT. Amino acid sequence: CATSQGGGNTGELFF.

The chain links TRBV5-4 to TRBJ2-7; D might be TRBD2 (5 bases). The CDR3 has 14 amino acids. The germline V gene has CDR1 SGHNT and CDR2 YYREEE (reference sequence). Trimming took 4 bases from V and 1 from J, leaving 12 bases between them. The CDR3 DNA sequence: TGTGCCAGCAGCGTCGGAGGCAGATCCTACGAGCAGTACTTC. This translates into CASSVGGRSYEQYF.

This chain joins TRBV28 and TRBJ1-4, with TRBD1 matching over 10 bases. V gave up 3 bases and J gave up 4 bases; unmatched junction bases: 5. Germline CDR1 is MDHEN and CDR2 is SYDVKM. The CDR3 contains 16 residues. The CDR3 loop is CASSFSRDRGNEKLFF. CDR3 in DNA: TGTGCCAGCAGTTTTTCCCGGGACAGGGGTAATGAAAAACTGTTTTTT. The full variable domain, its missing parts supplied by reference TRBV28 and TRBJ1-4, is DVKVTQSSRYLVKRTGEKVFLECVQDMDHENMFWYRQDPGLGLRLIYFSYDVKMKEKGDIPEGYSVSREKKERFSLILESASTNQTSMYLCASSFSRDRGNEKLFFGSGTQLSVL.

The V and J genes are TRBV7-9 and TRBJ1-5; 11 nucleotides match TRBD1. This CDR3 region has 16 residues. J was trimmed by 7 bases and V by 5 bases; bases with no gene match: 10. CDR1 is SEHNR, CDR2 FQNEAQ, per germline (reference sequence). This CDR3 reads CASSGQGAVEGQPQHF. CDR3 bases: TGTGCCAGCAGCGGACAGGGGGCAGTTGAGGGACAGCCCCAGCATTTT. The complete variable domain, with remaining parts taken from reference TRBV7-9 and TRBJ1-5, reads DTGVSQNPRHKITKRGQNVTFRCDPISEHNRLYWYRQTLGQGPEFLTYFQNEAQLEKSRLLSDRFSAERPKGSFSTLEIQRTEQGDSAMYLCASSGQGAVEGQPQHFGDGTRLSIL.

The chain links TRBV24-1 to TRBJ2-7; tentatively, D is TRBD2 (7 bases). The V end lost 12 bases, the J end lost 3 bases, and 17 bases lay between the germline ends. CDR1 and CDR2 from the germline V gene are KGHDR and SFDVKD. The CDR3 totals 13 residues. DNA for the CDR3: TGTGCCCTTCCCGGGGGGCGCATCTACGAGCAGTACTTC. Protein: CALPGGRIYEQYF.

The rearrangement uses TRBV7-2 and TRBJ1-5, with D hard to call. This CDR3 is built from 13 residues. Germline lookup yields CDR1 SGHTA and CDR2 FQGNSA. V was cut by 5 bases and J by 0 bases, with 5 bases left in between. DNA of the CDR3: TGTGCCAGCAGCGAGGGTAGCAATCAGCCCCAGCATTTT. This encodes CASSEGSNQPQHF.

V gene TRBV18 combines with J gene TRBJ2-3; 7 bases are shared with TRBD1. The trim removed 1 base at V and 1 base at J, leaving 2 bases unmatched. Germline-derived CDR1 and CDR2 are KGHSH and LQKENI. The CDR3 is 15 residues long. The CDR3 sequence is CASSPLTGGTDTQYF. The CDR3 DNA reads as TGTGCCAGCTCACCACTAACAGGGGGCACAGATACGCAGTATTTT. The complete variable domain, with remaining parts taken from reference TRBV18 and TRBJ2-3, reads NAGVMQNPRHLVRRRGQEARLRCSPMKGHSHVYWYRQLPEEGLKFMVYLQKENIIDESGMPKERFSAEFPKEGPSILRIQQVVRGDSAAYFCASSPLTGGTDTQYFGPGTRLTVL.